What follows are 2 T cell receptor beta chains derived from one specimen sequenced in a study of OX40 agonist ivuxolimab in advanced cancers. The data were produced by immunoSEQ multiplex PCR, yet TCRdb's version contains in-frame clones alone and is incomplete. The sample holds some 80,000 clones; under 85% are singletons and the top ten take roughly 0.44%. Here the sequenced sample was CD4+ or CD8+ T cells sorted from blood, taken in a trial of the OX40 agonist ivuxolimab. These receptors were collected from an adult with an advanced solid tumor such as melanoma, head and neck, liver or kidney cancer.

The count of this clone is one. This sequence joins TRBV27 and TRBJ2-3; no clear D. Trimming took off 6 bases at V and 5 bases at J, with 15 bases between the two ends. The CDR3 totals 14 residues. Germline V gives CDR1 MNHEY, CDR2 SMNVEV (reference sequence). CDR3 in DNA: TGTGCCAGCAGCCTTTCTAGGGTGGAAGATACGCAGTATTTT. The encoded protein is CASSLSRVEDTQYF.

V gene TRBV7-8 combines with J gene TRBJ1-2, with 7 bases matching TRBD1. With V trimmed by 3 bases and J by 2 bases, 15 bases remained unmatched. Germline CDR1 is SGHVS and CDR2 is FQNEAQ. The CDR3 totals 18 residues. CDR3 residues: CASSFLFRDSWDNYGYTF. As DNA, the CDR3 is TGTGCCAGCAGCTTCCTATTCAGGGACAGCTGGGACAACTATGGCTACACCTTC.